The next 29 T cell receptor beta chains were all read from a single sample in a study of CD8+ T cells in alopecia areata. RNA extraction was followed by reverse transcription into cDNA, which acted as the sequencing template. Clones were sequenced by immunoSEQ multiplex PCR, and TCRdb holds only the in-frame ones, with some missing. The repertoire holds 160,000 or so clones, with about 53% as singletons. Sequenced here: CD8+ T cells sorted from blood, sampled at week 0. All receptors derive from a human donor with alopecia areata.

V is TRBV6-5 and J is TRBJ1-1; TRBD1 might be the D (6 bases). Germline values: CDR1 MNHEY, CDR2 SVGAGI. Trimming cost V 0 bases and J 1 base, with 6 bases left between them. CDR3 length: 14 residues. The CDR3: CASSYSRGNTEAFF. CDR3 nucleotide sequence: TGTGCCAGCAGTTACTCCAGGGGGAACACTGAAGCTTTCTTT.

The V gene is TRBV19, the J gene TRBJ1-5; no reliable D call. The CDR3 spans 18 residues. The V end was cut by 3 bases, the J end by 3 bases, with 21 bases between. CDR1 is LNHDA, CDR2 SQIVND, per germline (reference sequence). CDR3: CASSIYLGGSPFNQPQHF. Written as DNA, the CDR3 is TGTGCCAGTAGTATTTATTTGGGAGGCTCACCCTTCAATCAGCCCCAGCATTTT.

V usage is TRBV12-5 and J usage is TRBJ1-6; D is unclear. The germline V gene encodes CDR1 LGHNT and CDR2 FRNRAP. The CDR3 has 12 residues. V dropped 6 bases and J dropped 7 bases, with 7 bases sitting between them. CDR3 protein: CASGVGNSPLHF. The CDR3 DNA sequence: TGTGCTAGTGGAGTCGGGAATTCACCCCTCCACTTT.

This clone was seen only once. The chain joins TRBV27 to TRBJ2-5; 7 bases agree with TRBD2. CDR1 is MNHEY and CDR2 is SMNVEV in the germline V gene (reference sequence). The CDR3 length is 14 residues. The V segment lost 3 bases and the J segment 3 bases; nucleotides outside the gene matches: 4. CDR3 sequence reads: CASSLGGAEETQYF. DNA for the CDR3: TGTGCCAGCAGTTTGGGAGGGGCGGAAGAGACCCAGTACTTC.

The chain uses TRBV30 and TRBJ2-3; a possible D gene is TRBD1 (6 bases). Between the trimmed V and J ends, which lost 2 bases and 0 bases, there was a span of 15 bases. Germline V CDR1 and CDR2: GTSNPN, SVGIG (reference sequence). The CDR3 runs to 16 residues. The CDR3 nucleotides are TGTGCCTGGAGTTCAGGGGAAGGGGTTAGCACAGATACGCAGTATTTT. This codes for CAWSSGEGVSTDTQYF.

This chain links TRBV30 with TRBJ2-7; possibly TRBD1 for D (5 bases). The length of the CDR3 is 12 residues. Trimming removed 5 bases at V and 0 bases at J, with 8 bases between. Germline CDR1 reads GTSNPN; CDR2 reads SVGIG (reference sequence). The CDR3 region has the DNA TGTGCCTGGGGGGCGGCCTCCTACGAGCAGTACTTC. Encoded protein: CAWGAASYEQYF.

By proportion, this clone is medium-sized. V is TRBV4-3 and J is TRBJ2-1, with unresolved D. Germline lookup yields CDR1 LGHNA and CDR2 YSLEER. The CDR3 has 13 residues. V was shortened by 5 bases and J by 7 bases, with 12 bases between the two germline ends. CDR3 sequence reads: CASSLSIGNEQFF. DNA for the CDR3: TGCGCCAGCAGCTTGTCTATCGGGAATGAGCAGTTCTTC.

The gene calls are TRBV30 and TRBJ2-3; no clear D. Germline V gene data show CDR1 as GTSNPN and CDR2 as SVGIG (reference sequence). V shed 0 bases and J shed 2 bases, with 9 bases lying between them. The CDR3 extends over 14 amino acids. CDR3 sequence (DNA): TGTGCCTGGAGTGTAATGGGGAACACAGATACGCAGTATTTT. It translates to CAWSVMGNTDTQYF. The whole variable domain, remainder taken from reference TRBV30 and TRBJ2-3, is SQTIHQWPATLVQPVGSPLSLECTVEGTSNPNLYWYRQAAGRGLQLLFYSVGIGQISSEVPQNLSASRPQDRQFILSSKKLLLSDSGFYLCAWSVMGNTDTQYFGPGTRLTVL.

V is TRBV6-5 and J is TRBJ2-2; TRBD1 agrees at 7 bases. The CDR3 is 13 residues long. V gave up 5 bases and J gave up 3 bases; unmatched junction bases: 0. The germline V gene has CDR1 MNHEY and CDR2 SVGAGI. The CDR3, as DNA: TGTGCCAGCAGTGACAGGGACACCGGGGAGCTGTTTTTT. This codes for CASSDRDTGELFF.

The chain recombines TRBV29-1 with TRBJ2-1; possible D gene TRBD1, 5 bases. This CDR3 is built from 12 residues. Germline V CDR1 and CDR2: SQVTM, ANQGSEA. With 6 bases removed from V and 5 bases from J, the gap between germline ends came to 11 bases. The DNA of the CDR3 is TGCAGCGTCACCAGGGATAACAATGAGCAGTTCTTC. This gives the protein CSVTRDNNEQFF.

This clone was detected only a few times. The V call is TRBV7-9, the J call TRBJ2-1; D not resolved. The CDR3 runs 11 residues. Germline V lookup: CDR1 SEHNR, CDR2 FQNEAQ (reference sequence). Trimming pared 2 bases from V and 7 bases from J, leaving 3 bases between. The CDR3 reads CASSLFNEQFF. The CDR3 DNA reads TGTGCCAGCAGCTTATTTAATGAGCAGTTCTTC. The full variable domain, its missing parts supplied by reference TRBV7-9 and TRBJ2-1, is DTGVSQNPRHKITKRGQNVTFRCDPISEHNRLYWYRQTLGQGPEFLTYFQNEAQLEKSRLLSDRFSAERPKGSFSTLEIQRTEQGDSAMYLCASSLFNEQFFGPGTRLTVL.

The chain couples TRBV14 to TRBJ2-2; D is unclear. The CDR3 consists of 15 residues. The V and J ends lost 6 bases and 1 base respectively, with 12 bases between them. Germline CDR1 SGHDN, CDR2 FVKESK. The CDR3: CASRSTPVNTGELFF. The CDR3, as DNA: TGTGCCAGCAGATCGACACCCGTGAACACCGGGGAGCTGTTTTTT.

The J gene is TRBJ1-3, the V gene TRBV29-1; 7 bases map to TRBD1. CDR3 length: 13 residues. Germline trimming cut 5 bases from V and 3 bases from J; bases unmatched to any gene: 4. CDR1 and CDR2 from the germline V gene are SQVTM and ANQGSEA. The CDR3 DNA reads TGCAGCGTTCAGGGGGAAAATGGAAACACCATATATTTT. Translation gives CSVQGENGNTIYF.

This chain uses TRBV5-6 with TRBJ2-1; 7 positions agree with TRBD2. Per the germline V gene, CDR1 is SGHDT and CDR2 is YYEEEE. This CDR3 comprises 13 residues. Trimming cost V 2 bases and J 10 bases; bases outside gene matches: 6. DNA of the CDR3: TGTGCCAGCAGCTTAGAAGCGGGGTACGAGCAGTTCTTC. Its protein product is CASSLEAGYEQFF. The complete variable domain, with remaining parts taken from reference TRBV5-6 and TRBJ2-1, reads DAGVTQSPTHLIKTRGQQVTLRCSPKSGHDTVSWYQQALGQGPQFIFQYYEEEERQRGNFPDRFSGHQFPNYSSELNVNALLLGDSALYLCASSLEAGYEQFFGPGTRLTVL.

The chain is built from TRBV4-3 and TRBJ1-1; no reliable D call. The CDR3 is 13 amino acids. The germline V gene encodes CDR1 LGHNA and CDR2 YSLEER. Trimming took 0 bases from V and 6 from J, leaving 8 bases between them. CDR3 amino acids: CASSQDRYAEAFF. DNA of the CDR3: TGCGCCAGCAGCCAAGATCGGTACGCTGAAGCTTTCTTT.

The rearrangement joins TRBV7-2 to TRBJ1-5, with TRBD1 identical over 7 bases. This CDR3 region has 15 residues. The germline CDR1 and CDR2 sequences are SGHTA and FQGNSA. J lost 7 bases, V lost 1 base, and 7 bases had no gene match. This CDR3 is CASSLGDSVRQPQHF. The CDR3 coding sequence is TGTGCCAGCAGCTTAGGGGACAGTGTGAGGCAGCCCCAGCATTTT.

This clone has more than one count but fewer than ten. The V gene is TRBV27, the J gene TRBJ2-7, with D possibly TRBD1 on 6 matching bases. Germline V lookup: CDR1 MNHEY, CDR2 SMNVEV (reference sequence). Trimming took off 4 bases at V and 3 bases at J, with 10 bases between the two ends. The CDR3 extends over 13 amino acids. Written as DNA, the CDR3 is TGTGCCAGCAGTTCACAGGGTAGCTACGAGCAGTACTTC. Protein sequence: CASSSQGSYEQYF.

This sequence joins TRBV29-1 and TRBJ1-2; 8 bases line up with TRBD1. CDR1 and CDR2 from the germline V gene are SQVTM and ANQGSEA. There are 12 residues in the CDR3. Trimming at V came to 6 bases and at J to 3 bases, leaving 3 bases not matched to a gene. The CDR3 region is CSVTQGDYGYTF. The CDR3 bases are TGCAGCGTGACACAGGGGGACTATGGCTACACCTTC.

This rearrangement joins TRBV5-6 to TRBJ2-7; TRBD2 matches 9 bases. Germline CDR1 SGHDT, CDR2 YYEEEE. J was trimmed by 4 bases and V by 4 bases; bases with no gene match: 9. The CDR3 is 15 amino acids. The CDR3 loop is CASSSLAGAPYEQYF. The DNA for the CDR3 is TGTGCCAGCAGCAGCTTAGCGGGGGCCCCATACGAGCAGTACTTC.

J is TRBJ1-5 and V is TRBV2; D gene uncertain. Looked up from germline, CDR1 is SNHLY and CDR2 is FYNNEI. The V and J ends lost 3 bases and 0 bases respectively, with 12 bases between them. The CDR3 spans 16 residues. CDR3 sequence (DNA): TGTGCCAGCAGTGATTATCGGCCAGTTAGCAATCAGCCCCAGCATTTT. It encodes CASSDYRPVSNQPQHF.

This chain uses TRBV27 with TRBJ1-2, with D perhaps matching TRBD1 (6 bases). In germline, CDR1 is MNHEY, CDR2 SMNVEV (reference sequence). Trimming removed 0 bases from V and 8 bases from J, with 22 bases in between. The CDR3 covers 17 residues. This CDR3 is CASSLSVGGARTFGYTF. CDR3 coding DNA: TGTGCCAGCAGTTTATCCGTTGGGGGGGCGAGGACGTTCGGCTACACCTTC.

The sample holds a few counts of this clone. CDR3 bases: TGTGCCAGCAACCCATCGCACCCCTGGGAACTGTTTTTT. This codes for CASNPSHPWELFF. This chain joins TRBV2 and TRBJ1-4; D unresolved. The CDR3 extends over 13 amino acids. V was clipped by 7 bases and J by 12 bases, with 18 bases between them. Germline V gene data show CDR1 as SNHLY and CDR2 as FYNNEI.

The chain employs TRBV29-1 and TRBJ2-3; 10 nucleotides line up with TRBD2. Trimming took 3 bases from V and 4 from J; bases not matched to a gene: 4. The CDR3 extends over 14 amino acids. Looked up from germline, CDR1 is SQVTM and CDR2 is ANQGSEA. The CDR3 loop is CSVDKRGGPDTQYF. As DNA, the CDR3 is TGCAGCGTTGATAAGCGGGGGGGCCCAGATACGCAGTATTTT.

Worth noting for this clone: Other nucleotide sequences in the sample specify the same CDR3. The rearrangement uses TRBV9 and TRBJ1-1, with D uncertain. The V end was cut by 0 bases, the J end by 4 bases, with 7 bases between. Germline CDR1 reads SGDLS; CDR2 reads YYNGEE. This CDR3 is 13 amino acids long. CDR3 nucleotide sequence: TGTGCCAGCAGCGTAGGGGTAGGCACTGAAGCTTTCTTT. Protein: CASSVGVGTEAFF.

A word on this clone: Other DNA sequences in the same sample also yield this CDR3. The genes are TRBV6-6 and TRBJ1-5; D uncertain. The V end lost 3 bases, the J end lost 6 bases, and 0 bases lay between the germline ends. The CDR3 has 10 amino acids. CDR1 and CDR2 (germline): MNHNY, SVGAGI (reference sequence). The CDR3 DNA reads as TGTGCCAGCAGTTATCAGCCCCAGCATTTT. Its translation: CASSYQPQHF.

V gene TRBV2 combines with J gene TRBJ2-1, with D perhaps matching TRBD1 or TRBD2 (5 bases each). Looked up from germline, CDR1 is SNHLY and CDR2 is FYNNEI. V was cut by 6 bases and J by 5 bases, with 14 bases left in between. This CDR3 comprises 14 residues. For the CDR3, the DNA is TGTGCCAGCAGCCCCGGGACCAGCAACAATGAGCAGTTCTTC. Encoded protein: CASSPGTSNNEQFF.

The chain carries TRBV27 and TRBJ2-7; D perhaps matches TRBD1 (5 bases). The germline gives CDR1 MNHEY, CDR2 SMNVEV (reference sequence). V gave up 8 bases and J gave up 0 bases, with 14 bases separating them. The CDR3 consists of 14 residues. The chain's CDR3 is CASALGRSSYEQYF. The CDR3 DNA reads as TGTGCCAGCGCTTTGGGGCGTAGCTCCTACGAGCAGTACTTC.

The chain uses TRBV29-1 and TRBJ2-7; D is possibly TRBD2 (6 bases). Between the trimmed V and J ends, which lost 2 bases and 2 bases, there was a span of 10 bases. This CDR3 has 13 residues. In germline, CDR1 is SQVTM, CDR2 ANQGSEA. CDR3 sequence (DNA): TGCAGCGTTGAACTAGGCGGGACCTACGAGCAGTACTTC. Amino acid sequence: CSVELGGTYEQYF.

The chain combines TRBV7-9 with TRBJ2-7; possibly TRBD1 or TRBD2 for D (5 bases each). Between the trimmed V and J ends, which lost 2 bases and 1 base, there was a span of 18 bases. The CDR3 sequence is 17 residues long. Germline CDR1 and CDR2: SEHNR and FQNEAQ (reference sequence). CDR3 loop: CASSLSSGTATSYEQYF. CDR3 DNA sequence: TGTGCCAGCAGCTTATCTTCCGGGACCGCGACATCCTACGAGCAGTACTTC.